The present T cell receptor beta chain was sequenced within a study of T cells in localized non-small cell lung cancer. Germline V lookup: CDR1 SGDLS, CDR2 YYNGEE. The CDR3 contains 14 residues. V lost 3 bases and J lost 1, with 10 bases in between. Method: immunoSEQ multiplex PCR; TCRdb's copy keeps in-frame clones and lacks some. This table has around 50,000 clones, about nine tenths appearing once. The material was peripheral blood, obtained before any cancer treatment. The sequence was collected from a woman aged 40-70 years with stage I lung adenocarcinoma. This sequence joins TRBV9 and TRBJ2-5; D is perhaps TRBD1 (6 bases). The CDR3 DNA follows: TGTGCCAGCAGCGAGACGACAGGCCAAGAGACCCAGTACTTC. This gives the protein CASSETTGQETQYF.